What follows are 20 T cell receptor beta chains derived from one specimen sequenced in a study of blood T cell repertoires in COVID-19 (TCRdb year 2020). The receptor library was made with the immunoSEQ multiplex PCR assay. Held by TCRdb, this immuneACCESS table contains in-frame sequences only and omits some clones. Under half of the omission traces to an unresolved V gene where checked; the cause of the rest is unknown. Here the sample has 100,000 to 150,000 clones; over 60% occur a single time. The top ten constitute roughly 5.6% of the sample. Source material: peripheral blood. The source is a man aged 65 to 85 with acute or convalescent COVID-19.

This clone has a single count. V is TRBV15 and J is TRBJ2-1; D is perhaps TRBD2 (6 bases). Germline V gene lookup returns CDR1 LNHNV and CDR2 YYDKDF (reference sequence). The CDR3 spans 15 residues. Trimming took 4 bases from V and 7 from J, leaving 17 bases between them. As DNA, the CDR3 is TGTGCCACCAGCACGGGACTTCTTAATGAGAATGAGCAGTTCTTC. It codes for CATSTGLLNENEQFF.

Written as DNA, the CDR3 is TGTGCCAGCAGAGTAGGACAGGGGTATCGAGAGACCCAGTACTTC. It specifies CASRVGQGYRETQYF. The V gene is TRBV2, the J gene TRBJ2-5; 9 bases fit TRBD1. Germline trimming cut 6 bases from V and 4 bases from J; bases unmatched to any gene: 9. CDR3 length: 15 amino acids. The germline V gene has CDR1 SNHLY and CDR2 FYNNEI.

J is TRBJ2-3 and V is TRBV7-9; 7 bases are a match to TRBD1. V lost 4 bases to trimming and J lost 3 bases; unmatched junction nucleotides: 7. Germline V gene data show CDR1 as SEHNR and CDR2 as FQNEAQ (reference sequence). The CDR3 covers 15 residues. The CDR3 spells CASSSRDSGTDTQYF. CDR3 sequence (DNA): TGTGCCAGCAGCTCCAGGGACAGTGGGACAGATACGCAGTATTTT.

The chain is built from TRBV9 and TRBJ1-1; D is unclear. The CDR3 covers 13 residues. The V and J ends lost 4 bases and 1 base respectively, with 8 bases between them. Germline V gene sequence: CDR1 SGDLS, CDR2 YYNGEE. The CDR3 coding sequence is TGTGCCAGCAGCACCACAGAGAACACTGAAGCTTTCTTT. Encoded protein: CASSTTENTEAFF.

The V and J genes are TRBV25-1 and TRBJ2-2; 7 nucleotides agree with TRBD1. Germline V gene lookup returns CDR1 MGHDK and CDR2 SYGVNS. The CDR3 spans 17 residues. J gave up 4 bases and V 1 base, and 9 bases lay outside the gene matches. In DNA form, the CDR3 reads TGTGCCAGCAGTGAATCCCACCGGGACAGACTCACCGGGGAGCTGTTTTTT. This gives the protein CASSESHRDRLTGELFF.

For this clone: The same CDR3 can be traced to other DNA sequences in this sample. The chain has TRBV12-3 or TRBV12-4 and TRBJ2-1; 8 bases agree with TRBD2. The CDR3 is 13 amino acids. J was trimmed by 4 bases and V by 9 bases; bases with no gene match: 5. DNA of the CDR3: TGTGCCAGTCTGCGGGGGGCTTACAATGAGCAGTTCTTC. As protein: CASLRGAYNEQFF.

V and J are TRBV5-4 and TRBJ1-2; D perhaps matches TRBD1 (6 bases). The germline V and J ends were trimmed by 0 bases and 0 bases, with 15 bases remaining between them. From germline, CDR1 is SGHNT and CDR2 YYREEE (reference sequence). The CDR3 is made up of 17 amino acids. This CDR3 reads CASSLAMTGLANYGYTF. CDR3 nucleotides: TGTGCCAGCAGCTTGGCCATGACAGGATTAGCTAACTATGGCTACACCTTC.

V is TRBV5-6 and J is TRBJ1-1; the D gene is possibly TRBD1 (5 bases). V lost 3 bases and J lost 0, with 15 bases in between. The CDR3 is 16 residues long. The germline V gene has CDR1 SGHDT and CDR2 YYEEEE. For the CDR3, the DNA is TGTGCCAGCAGCTCCAAGGCAGGGTCCATGAACACTGAAGCTTTCTTT. This encodes CASSSKAGSMNTEAFF. Full variable domain (rest looked up from reference TRBV5-6 and TRBJ1-1): DAGVTQSPTHLIKTRGQQVTLRCSPKSGHDTVSWYQQALGQGPQFIFQYYEEEERQRGNFPDRFSGHQFPNYSSELNVNALLLGDSALYLCASSSKAGSMNTEAFFGQGTRLTVV.

This clone was seen only once. The genes are TRBV12-3 or TRBV12-4 and TRBJ1-4; no clear D gene. The CDR3 has 11 amino acids. The ends were cut back, 6 bases at V and 6 bases at J, with 5 bases in the middle. The CDR3 DNA reads as TGTGCCAGCAGGGGCCATGAAAAACTGTTTTTT. Its translation: CASRGHEKLFF.

This clone was picked up one time. This rearrangement joins TRBV19 to TRBJ2-2, with 15 bases aligning to TRBD2. Trimming at V came to 3 bases and at J to 6 bases, leaving 2 bases not matched to a gene. This CDR3 comprises 16 residues. Germline CDR1 LNHDA, CDR2 SQIVND (reference sequence). The CDR3 protein is CASSIRTSGRAGELFF. DNA of the CDR3: TGTGCCAGTAGTATTCGGACTAGCGGGAGGGCCGGGGAGCTGTTTTTT.

V usage is TRBV5-1 and J usage is TRBJ2-2; 10 positions agree with TRBD1. J gave up 1 base and V 4 bases, and 1 base lay outside the gene matches. This CDR3 region has 15 residues. Germline V gene sequence: CDR1 SGHRS, CDR2 YFSETQ. Here the CDR3 DNA reads TGCGCCAGCAGCCGGGACAGGGGGAACACCGGGGAGCTGTTTTTT. Amino acids: CASSRDRGNTGELFF.

This rearrangement joins TRBV5-1 to TRBJ2-5, with 9 nucleotides matching TRBD1. Germline V CDR1 and CDR2: SGHRS, YFSETQ. Trimming took 0 bases from V and 4 from J; bases not matched to a gene: 4. The CDR3 runs 15 residues. In DNA form, the CDR3 reads TGCGCCAGCAGCTTGGATAGGGGACAGGGAGAGACCCAGTACTTC. It specifies CASSLDRGQGETQYF.

The chain couples TRBV7-2 to TRBJ1-5, with D possibly TRBD1 on 5 matching bases. V was pared by 2 bases and J by 6 bases, with 17 bases between. Germline lookup yields CDR1 SGHTA and CDR2 FQGNSA. The CDR3 is 16 residues long. The CDR3 region is CASSLLGRGEGQPQHF. The CDR3 DNA reads TGTGCCAGCAGCTTATTAGGAAGGGGCGAAGGTCAGCCCCAGCATTTT.

This clone occurred a few times. The chain combines TRBV1 with TRBJ2-1; the D call TRBD2 from the table was never checked on the DNA. TRBV1 has pseudogene status. CDR3 length: 15 residues. The CDR3 nucleotides read TGCACCAGCAGCCCAGGCGGGAGCTCCTACAATGAGCAGTTCTTC. This translates into CTSSPGGSSYNEQFF.

The rearrangement uses TRBV5-1 and TRBJ1-6, with TRBD1 as a possible D gene (6 bases). This CDR3 region has 16 residues. The V and J ends lost 0 bases and 7 bases respectively, with 14 bases between them. Germline CDR1 is SGHRS and CDR2 is YFSETQ. Here the CDR3 DNA reads TGCGCCAGCAGCTTGGGACAGGTGGGAAGCAATTCACCCCTCCACTTT. As protein: CASSLGQVGSNSPLHF.

This chain uses TRBV24-1 with TRBJ2-5; 7 positions match TRBD1. The CDR3 sequence is 17 residues long. Germline V lookup: CDR1 KGHDR, CDR2 SFDVKD. Trimming at V came to 7 bases and at J to 5 bases, leaving 18 bases not matched to a gene. Here the CDR3 DNA reads TGTGCCACCAGCCTACAGGGGTTTAAGGTCCTAAGCGAGACCCAGTACTTC. Translating gives CATSLQGFKVLSETQYF.

The chain combines TRBV28 with TRBJ1-1; tentative D call: TRBD1 (5 bases). The CDR3 is 14 residues long. Trimming took off 2 bases at V and 1 base at J, with 8 bases between the two ends. Germline CDR1 and CDR2: MDHEN and SYDVKM. The CDR3 DNA reads TGTGCCAGCAGTTTAAACCAGGGGAACACTGAAGCTTTCTTT. Amino acids: CASSLNQGNTEAFF.

V usage is TRBV2 and J usage is TRBJ2-3; 9 nucleotides match TRBD1. Germline CDR1 is SNHLY and CDR2 is FYNNEI. V gave up 2 bases and J gave up 2 bases; unmatched junction bases: 8. The CDR3 is 17 residues long. CDR3 DNA sequence: TGTGCCAGCAGTGAATTGGGGACAGGGCCCCCCACAGATACGCAGTATTTT. The encoded protein is CASSELGTGPPTDTQYF.

V and J are TRBV19 and TRBJ1-5; 11 bases fit TRBD1. This CDR3 comprises 18 residues. Trimming cost V 7 bases and J 5 bases; bases outside gene matches: 16. Germline loops: CDR1 LNHDA, CDR2 SQIVND (reference sequence). CDR3 sequence reads: CASTRRDRGFPDDQPQHF. CDR3 nucleotides: TGTGCCAGTACCCGCCGGGACAGGGGGTTCCCAGACGATCAGCCCCAGCATTTT.

CDR3 in DNA: TGTGCCAGTAGTACCTCAAGTAGCGGGAGCTTTTACGAGCAGTACTTC. It codes for CASSTSSSGSFYEQYF. The rearrangement uses TRBV19 and TRBJ2-7, with 9 nucleotides matching TRBD2. The V and J ends lost 4 bases and 4 bases, in that order; junction bases with no gene match: 11. The CDR3 contains 16 residues. Germline loops: CDR1 LNHDA, CDR2 SQIVND (reference sequence).